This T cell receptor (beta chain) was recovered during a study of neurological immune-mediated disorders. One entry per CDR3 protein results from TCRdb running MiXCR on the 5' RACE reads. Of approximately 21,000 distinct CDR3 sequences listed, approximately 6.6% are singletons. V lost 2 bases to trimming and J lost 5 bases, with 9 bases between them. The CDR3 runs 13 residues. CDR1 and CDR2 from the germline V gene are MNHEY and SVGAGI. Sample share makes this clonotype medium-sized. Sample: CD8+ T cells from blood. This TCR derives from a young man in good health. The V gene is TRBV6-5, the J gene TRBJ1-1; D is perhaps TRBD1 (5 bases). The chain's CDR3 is CASSYNEGTEAFF. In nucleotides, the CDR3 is TGTGCCAGCAGTTACAATGAGGGGACTGAAGCTTTCTTT.